This passage covers 25 T cell receptor beta chains from one sample sequenced in a study of blood T cell repertoires in COVID-19. Generated by immunoSEQ multiplex PCR, the TCRdb table keeps only in-frame clones and is missing some. The table records hundreds of thousands of clones, 86% of them present only once. The source material was PBMCs or T cells enriched from blood (not recorded which). These receptors were collected from a man aged 40-49 years who had recovered from COVID-19.

V and J are TRBV5-1 and TRBJ1-2, with D possibly TRBD1 on 5 matching bases. The germline V and J ends were trimmed by 2 bases and 2 bases, with 16 bases remaining between them. The CDR3 is made up of 16 amino acids. In germline, CDR1 is SGHRS, CDR2 YFSETQ. CDR3 sequence: CASSFIRDGGNYGYTF. In DNA, the CDR3 is TGCGCCAGCAGCTTCATCCGGGACGGGGGGAACTATGGCTACACCTTC. The full variable domain, with the rest looked up from reference TRBV5-1 and TRBJ1-2, is KAGVTQTPRYLIKTRGQQVTLSCSPISGHRSVSWYQQTPGQGLQFLFEYFSETQRNKGNFPGRFSGRQFSNSRSEMNVSTLELGDSALYLCASSFIRDGGNYGYTFGSGTRLTVV.

This chain joins TRBV29-1 and TRBJ2-2; D perhaps matches TRBD1 (5 bases). The germline CDR1 and CDR2 sequences are SQVTM and ANQGSEA. CDR3 length: 13 amino acids. The germline V and J ends were trimmed by 3 bases and 0 bases, with 5 bases remaining between them. In DNA, the CDR3 is TGCAGCGTTGAGACAGCGAACACCGGGGAGCTGTTTTTT. It yields the protein CSVETANTGELFF.

The J gene is TRBJ2-1, the V gene TRBV12-2; the table's TRBD2 call for D was not verified on the DNA. TRBV12-2 is marked as a pseudogene. The CDR3 is 18 amino acids. Here the CDR3 DNA reads TGTGCAAGTCGCCGGATTGCTACCCGGGGACTAGCAATCAATGAGCAGTTCTTC. Protein: CASRRIATRGLAINEQFF.

This chain connects TRBV3-1 (or the pseudogene TRBV3-2) to TRBJ2-5, with 16 nucleotides matching TRBD2. CDR1 and CDR2 from the germline V gene are LGHDT and YNNKEL (reference sequence). Trimming removed 2 bases from V and 4 bases from J; junction bases left unmatched: 4. CDR3 size: 17 residues. The CDR3 sequence: CASSQPGTSGGAETQYF. In DNA, the CDR3 is TGTGCCAGCAGCCAACCTGGGACTAGCGGGGGGGCAGAGACCCAGTACTTC.

The gene calls are TRBV19 and TRBJ2-7, with TRBD1 identical over 10 bases. This CDR3 has 12 residues. Germline V gives CDR1 LNHDA, CDR2 SQIVND (reference sequence). The V gene end was trimmed by 9 bases and the J gene end by 3 bases; junction bases not matched to a gene: 2. CDR3 DNA sequence: TGTGCCAGCGGGACAGGGGTCTACGAGCAGTACTTC. Its translation: CASGTGVYEQYF. Drawing the rest from reference TRBV19 and TRBJ2-7, the complete variable domain is DGGITQSPKYLFRKEGQNVTLSCEQNLNHDAMYWYRQDPGQGLRLIYYSQIVNDFQKGDIAEGYSVSREKKESFPLTVTSAQKNPTAFYLCASGTGVYEQYFGPGTRLTVT.

The genes are TRBV6-2 or TRBV6-3 and TRBJ2-7; the match to TRBD2 covers 11 bases. The CDR3 is 14 residues long. Germline loops: CDR1 MNHEY, CDR2 SVGEGT. V shed 5 bases, J shed 2 bases, and the junction held 2 bases outside the gene matches. The CDR3 DNA reads TGTGCCAGCAGTCCGACTAGCGGGACCTACGAGCAGTACTTC. Translating it yields CASSPTSGTYEQYF.

The chain is built from TRBV28 and TRBJ2-7, with 9 bases lining up with TRBD1. The CDR3 runs 17 residues. The V and J ends lost 5 bases and 2 bases, in that order; junction bases with no gene match: 13. In germline, CDR1 is MDHEN, CDR2 SYDVKM. The DNA for the CDR3 is TGTGCCAGCAGTACCCGCCCGACAGGGGGTCGGGCCTACGAGCAGTACTTC. Its protein is CASSTRPTGGRAYEQYF.

The count of this clone is one. The chain uses TRBV3-1 (or the pseudogene TRBV3-2) and TRBJ2-3, with 12 nucleotides matching TRBD2. The CDR3 has 18 residues. Looked up from germline, CDR1 is LGHDT and CDR2 is YNNKEL (reference sequence). The V segment lost 0 bases and the J segment 6 bases; nucleotides outside the gene matches: 10. The CDR3 reads CASSQDPSGGADRDTQYF. CDR3 DNA: TGTGCCAGCAGCCAAGATCCTAGCGGGGGGGCGGATCGGGATACGCAGTATTTT.

This chain uses TRBV7-2 with TRBJ2-5; D possibly corresponds to TRBD1 (6 bases). Between the trimmed V and J ends, which lost 2 bases and 3 bases, there was a span of 10 bases. Germline CDR1 reads SGHTA; CDR2 reads FQGNSA. This CDR3 has 14 residues. CDR3 nucleotide sequence: TGTGCCAGCAGCTTATTGTCAGGGGAAGAGACCCAGTACTTC. This translates into CASSLLSGEETQYF.

The rearrangement joins TRBV3-1 (or the pseudogene TRBV3-2) to TRBJ1-2; no clear D. The CDR3 sequence is 15 residues long. Germline CDR1 is LGHDT and CDR2 is YNNKEL (reference sequence). Trimming removed 4 bases from V and 7 bases from J, with 19 bases in between. The DNA for the CDR3 is TGTGCCAGCAGCCCCCCTGGGGAGGGCCCGGGTGGCTACACCTTC. Protein sequence: CASSPPGEGPGGYTF.

The CDR3 loop reads CASRYGQGANTEAFF. Written as DNA, the CDR3 is TGTGCCAGCCGATACGGACAGGGGGCGAACACTGAAGCTTTCTTT. The V and J genes are TRBV28 and TRBJ1-1; 11 bases fit TRBD1. The germline CDR1 and CDR2 sequences are MDHEN and SYDVKM. V shed 8 bases, J shed 1 base, and the junction held 6 bases outside the gene matches. This CDR3 region has 15 residues.

The V and J genes are TRBV5-4 and TRBJ1-3, with TRBD1 identical over 9 bases. The germline gives CDR1 SGHNT, CDR2 YYREEE (reference sequence). The CDR3 totals 13 residues. Unmatched junction bases numbered 7, after V lost 9 bases and J lost 6 bases. The CDR3 nucleotides are TGTGCCATATACCGGGACAGGGAAAACACCATATATTTT. Translation: CAIYRDRENTIYF. Filled out from reference TRBV5-4 and TRBJ1-3, the complete variable domain reads ETGVTQSPTHLIKTRGQQVTLRCSSQSGHNTVSWYQQALGQGPQFIFQYYREEENGRGNFPPRFSGLQFPNYSSELNVNALELDDSALYLCAIYRDRENTIYFGEGSWLTVV.

This clone was observed once. V and J are TRBV30 and TRBJ1-6; D not resolved. Germline CDR1 is GTSNPN and CDR2 is SVGIG (reference sequence). Trimming pared 2 bases from V and 5 bases from J, leaving 13 bases between. This CDR3 contains 15 residues. The chain's CDR3 is CAWSSVGGNNSPLHF. CDR3 nucleotide sequence: TGTGCCTGGAGTTCGGTCGGCGGGAATAATTCACCCCTCCACTTT.

For the CDR3, the DNA is TGTGCCAGCGGCTCAGGTCAGGGGTATGGCTACACCTTC. This sequence encodes CASGSGQGYGYTF. This chain links TRBV7-2 with TRBJ1-2, with a possible D match to TRBD1 (6 bases). This CDR3 comprises 13 residues. Germline V gene data show CDR1 as SGHTA and CDR2 as FQGNSA. Trimming removed 8 bases at V and 5 bases at J, with 15 bases between. Drawing the rest from reference TRBV7-2 and TRBJ1-2, the complete variable domain is GAGVSQSPSNKVTEKGKDVELRCDPISGHTALYWYRQSLGQGLEFLIYFQGNSAPDKSGLPSDRFSAERTGGSVSTLTIQRTQQEDSAVYLCASGSGQGYGYTFGSGTRLTVV.

The chain carries TRBV3-1 (or the pseudogene TRBV3-2) and TRBJ2-1, with D possibly matching TRBD1 (5 bases). In germline, CDR1 is LGHDT, CDR2 YNNKEL (reference sequence). This CDR3 contains 14 residues. Trimming shortened V by 0 bases and J by 6 bases, and 9 bases separated the two germline ends. The CDR3: CASSQDRVLNEQFF. DNA of the CDR3: TGTGCCAGCAGCCAAGACAGGGTCCTCAATGAGCAGTTCTTC.

The V gene is TRBV5-4, the J gene TRBJ2-7, with 11 bases aligning to TRBD2. This CDR3 is built from 16 residues. Germline V gene sequence: CDR1 SGHNT, CDR2 YYREEE (reference sequence). The V gene end was trimmed by 1 base and the J gene end by 6 bases; junction bases not matched to a gene: 9. This CDR3 reads CASSLIAGGPRREQYF. CDR3 bases: TGTGCCAGCAGCTTGATAGCGGGGGGGCCAAGGCGCGAGCAGTACTTC.

Regarding this clone: A junction boundary mismatches the germline segment, possibly from a read error. V and J are TRBV24-1 and TRBJ2-3; D might be TRBD1 (5 bases). The CDR3 totals 11 residues. The germline V gene has CDR1 KGHDR and CDR2 SFDVKD. CDR3: CATSVKDMTVF. The CDR3 DNA reads TGTGCCACCAGTGTTAAGGACATGACAGTTTTT.

The chain has TRBV4-1 and TRBJ2-3, with 8 bases lining up with TRBD2. Germline trimming cut 3 bases from V and 3 bases from J; bases unmatched to any gene: 5. The CDR3 covers 15 residues. In germline, CDR1 is MGHRA, CDR2 YSYEKL. CDR3 amino acids: CASSQFSGTTDTQYF. The CDR3 region has the DNA TGCGCCAGCAGCCAGTTTAGCGGGACGACAGATACGCAGTATTTT.

V gene TRBV11-2 combines with J gene TRBJ1-2; D perhaps matches TRBD1 (5 bases). The CDR3 length is 13 residues. The V end was cut by 5 bases, the J end by 2 bases, with 9 bases between. Germline values: CDR1 SGHAT, CDR2 FQNNGV. The CDR3 DNA reads TGTGCCAGCAGCCCGGACACGAACTATGGCTACACCTTC. Translating gives CASSPDTNYGYTF.

This sequence joins TRBV5-1 and TRBJ1-2, with no clear D. Germline lookup yields CDR1 SGHRS and CDR2 YFSETQ. The ends were cut back, 0 bases at V and 7 bases at J, with 13 bases in the middle. This CDR3 spans 14 amino acids. The CDR3 here is CASSLGSPAGGYTF. In DNA, the CDR3 is TGCGCCAGCAGCTTGGGGTCCCCGGCGGGTGGCTACACCTTC.

The chain has TRBV4-1 and TRBJ2-3; tentative D call: TRBD2 (6 bases). The V end lost 3 bases, the J end lost 0 bases, and 10 bases lay between the germline ends. Germline V gene data show CDR1 as MGHRA and CDR2 as YSYEKL. The CDR3 extends over 15 amino acids. CDR3 DNA: TGCGCCAGCAGCCAGATAGCGGCTAGCACAGATACGCAGTATTTT. Translating gives CASSQIAASTDTQYF.

The genes are TRBV27 and TRBJ2-1; 11 bases map to TRBD2. The germline V gene has CDR1 MNHEY and CDR2 SMNVEV (reference sequence). The CDR3 runs 14 residues. Unmatched junction bases numbered 4, after V lost 7 bases and J lost 5 bases. Here the CDR3 DNA reads TGTGCCAGCATCCTAGCGGGGGGCCACAATGAGCAGTTCTTC. Protein: CASILAGGHNEQFF.

The chain carries TRBV4-1 and TRBJ1-5; D is undetermined. V gave up 0 bases and J gave up 5 bases, with 11 bases separating them. CDR1 is MGHRA, CDR2 YSYEKL, per germline. This CDR3 spans 15 amino acids. CDR3 protein: CASSQDSHEYQPQHF. The CDR3 DNA is TGCGCCAGCAGCCAAGATTCCCATGAGTATCAGCCCCAGCATTTT.

The chain is built from TRBV18 and TRBJ1-1; the D gene is possibly TRBD1 (5 bases). The CDR3 has 14 amino acids. Trimming pared 3 bases from V and 3 bases from J, leaving 11 bases between. Looked up from germline, CDR1 is KGHSH and CDR2 is LQKENI. In nucleotides, the CDR3 is TGTGCCAGCTCACCGACCCCGGGGGACACTGAAGCTTTCTTT. Protein sequence: CASSPTPGDTEAFF. Supplemented by reference TRBV18 and TRBJ1-1, the full variable domain reads NAGVMQNPRHLVRRRGQEARLRCSPMKGHSHVYWYRQLPEEGLKFMVYLQKENIIDESGMPKERFSAEFPKEGPSILRIQQVVRGDSAAYFCASSPTPGDTEAFFGQGTRLTVV.

The chain is built from TRBV6-5 and TRBJ1-2; 8 nucleotides line up with TRBD1. Germline CDR1 is MNHEY and CDR2 is SVGAGI. The CDR3 loop spans 14 amino acids. V lost 6 bases and J lost 11; bases outside the gene matches: 14. Here the CDR3 reads CASRPGQDPPSYTF. For the CDR3, the DNA is TGTGCCAGCAGACCGGGACAGGACCCTCCATCATACACCTTC.